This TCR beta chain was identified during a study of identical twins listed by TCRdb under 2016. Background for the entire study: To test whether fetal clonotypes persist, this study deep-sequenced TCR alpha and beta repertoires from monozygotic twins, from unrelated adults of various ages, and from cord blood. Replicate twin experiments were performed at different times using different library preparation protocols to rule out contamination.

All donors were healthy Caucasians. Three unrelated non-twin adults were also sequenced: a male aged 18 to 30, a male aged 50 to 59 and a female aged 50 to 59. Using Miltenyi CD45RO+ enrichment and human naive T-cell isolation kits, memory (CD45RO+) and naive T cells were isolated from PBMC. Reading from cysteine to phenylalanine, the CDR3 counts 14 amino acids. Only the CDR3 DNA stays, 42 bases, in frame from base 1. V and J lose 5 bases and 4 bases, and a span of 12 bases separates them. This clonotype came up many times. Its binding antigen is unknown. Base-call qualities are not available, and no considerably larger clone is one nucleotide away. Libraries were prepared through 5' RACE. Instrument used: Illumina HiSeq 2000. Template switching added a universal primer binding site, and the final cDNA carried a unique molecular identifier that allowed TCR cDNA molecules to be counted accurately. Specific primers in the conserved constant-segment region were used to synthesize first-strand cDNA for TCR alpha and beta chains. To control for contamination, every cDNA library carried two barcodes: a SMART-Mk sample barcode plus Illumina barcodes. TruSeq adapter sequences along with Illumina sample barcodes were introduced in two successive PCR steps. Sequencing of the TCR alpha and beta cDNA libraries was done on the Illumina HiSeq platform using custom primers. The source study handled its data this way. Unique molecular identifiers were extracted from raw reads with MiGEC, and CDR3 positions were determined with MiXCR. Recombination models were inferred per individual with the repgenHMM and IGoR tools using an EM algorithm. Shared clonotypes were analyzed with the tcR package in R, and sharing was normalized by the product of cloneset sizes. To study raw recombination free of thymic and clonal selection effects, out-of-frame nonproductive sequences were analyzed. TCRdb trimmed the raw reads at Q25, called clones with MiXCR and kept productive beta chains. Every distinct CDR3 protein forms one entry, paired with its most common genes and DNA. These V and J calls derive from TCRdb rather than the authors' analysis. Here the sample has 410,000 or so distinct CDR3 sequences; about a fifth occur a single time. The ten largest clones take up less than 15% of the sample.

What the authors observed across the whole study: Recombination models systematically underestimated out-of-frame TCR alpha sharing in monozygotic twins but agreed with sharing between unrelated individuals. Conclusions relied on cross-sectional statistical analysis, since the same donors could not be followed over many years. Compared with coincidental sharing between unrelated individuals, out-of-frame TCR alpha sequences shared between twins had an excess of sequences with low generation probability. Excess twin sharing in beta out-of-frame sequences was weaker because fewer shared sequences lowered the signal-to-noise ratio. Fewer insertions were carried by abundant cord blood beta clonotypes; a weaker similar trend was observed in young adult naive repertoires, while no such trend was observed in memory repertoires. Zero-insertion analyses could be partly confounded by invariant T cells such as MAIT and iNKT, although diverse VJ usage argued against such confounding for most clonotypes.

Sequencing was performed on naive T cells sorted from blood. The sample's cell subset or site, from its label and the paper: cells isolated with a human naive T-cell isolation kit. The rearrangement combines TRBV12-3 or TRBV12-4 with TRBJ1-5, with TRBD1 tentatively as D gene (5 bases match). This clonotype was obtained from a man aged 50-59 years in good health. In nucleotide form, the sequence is TGTGCCAGCAGTCCAGGGTCGGGGAATCAGCCCCAGCATTTT. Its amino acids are CASSPGSGNQPQHF.